This passage covers 8 T cell receptor beta chains from one sample sequenced in a study of blood T cell dynamics during melanoma immunotherapy. Time point indicated: pre-treatment baseline. Only in-frame clones appear in the TCRdb table, and some are missing; sequencing was by immunoSEQ multiplex PCR. The sample shows roughly 10,000 clones, around 86% of them seen only once. The sequencing used blood, collected from a patient treated with checkpoint blockade. These receptor sequences come from a human donor with melanoma.

This chain links TRBV5-4 with TRBJ1-2; 12 nucleotides match TRBD1. CDR1 is SGHNT, CDR2 YYREEE, per germline (reference sequence). The CDR3 runs 16 residues. Unmatched junction bases numbered 10, after V lost 4 bases and J lost 6 bases. This CDR3 is CASSPYAGTGGDGYTF. CDR3 nucleotide sequence: TGTGCCAGCAGCCCGTATGCCGGGACAGGGGGCGATGGCTACACCTTC.

The J gene is TRBJ2-1, the V gene TRBV5-1; D is undetermined. Germline V gene sequence: CDR1 SGHRS, CDR2 YFSETQ. V gave up 6 bases and J gave up 6 bases, with 16 bases separating them. The CDR3 has 14 amino acids. CDR3 sequence: CASMVVGDPNEQFF. As DNA, the CDR3 is TGCGCCAGCATGGTGGTAGGTGACCCCAATGAGCAGTTCTTC.

The chain employs TRBV27 and TRBJ2-7, with 10 bases matching TRBD2. Trimming cost V 6 bases and J 2 bases; bases outside gene matches: 7. The CDR3 has 15 residues. Germline lookup yields CDR1 MNHEY and CDR2 SMNVEV (reference sequence). Here the CDR3 DNA reads TGTGCCAGCAGCCGAGGACTAGCGGAGACCTACGAGCAGTACTTC. It yields the protein CASSRGLAETYEQYF.

This clone appeared once. The genes are TRBV29-1 and TRBJ2-5; tentatively, D is TRBD2 (5 bases). The CDR3 totals 12 residues. V was clipped by 7 bases and J by 5 bases, with 14 bases between them. Germline CDR1 SQVTM, CDR2 ANQGSEA. Here the CDR3 DNA reads TGCAGCGGTCTGACTATCCTGGAGACCCAGTACTTC. Translated: CSGLTILETQYF.

V usage is TRBV28 and J usage is TRBJ1-5; D is possibly TRBD1 (5 bases). The germline V gene has CDR1 MDHEN and CDR2 SYDVKM. Trimming stripped 3 bases from V and 4 bases from J, with 16 bases between. CDR3 length: 16 residues. CDR3 protein: CASSLVGRVRNQPQHF. In nucleotides, the CDR3 is TGTGCCAGCAGTTTGGTAGGCAGGGTACGAAATCAGCCCCAGCATTTT.

In its sample, this clone was seen a few times. The rearrangement uses TRBV7-2 and TRBJ2-7; D is possibly TRBD1 (5 bases). Germline V gene sequence: CDR1 SGHTA, CDR2 FQGNSA. The V and J ends lost 7 bases and 5 bases respectively, with 15 bases between them. The CDR3 spans 13 residues. In DNA form, the CDR3 reads TGTGCCAGCAAATACTTCGGCAGGGACGAGCAGTACTTC. It encodes CASKYFGRDEQYF.

The V call is TRBV27, the J call TRBJ2-7, with 7 bases that match TRBD1. V shed 5 bases, J shed 2 bases, and the junction held 3 bases outside the gene matches. CDR3 length equals 13 residues. Germline CDR1 reads MNHEY; CDR2 reads SMNVEV (reference sequence). This chain's CDR3 is CASSPGTAYEQYF. In nucleotides, the CDR3 is TGTGCCAGCAGTCCCGGGACAGCCTACGAGCAGTACTTC.

The genes are TRBV7-9 and TRBJ2-2; maybe TRBD1 (6 bases). Looked up from germline, CDR1 is SEHNR and CDR2 is FQNEAQ (reference sequence). V was trimmed by 4 bases and J by 3 bases, leaving 12 bases between them. The CDR3 length is 15 residues. The CDR3 DNA is TGTGCCAGCAGCTACCGGGACACTTACACCGGGGAGCTGTTTTTT. Translated: CASSYRDTYTGELFF.